This TCR beta chain was documented in a study of breast tumors, draining lymph nodes, adjacent tissues. Points from the study as a whole: Tumor repertoires ranked between lymph nodes and nontumor tissue in diversity, with V and J gene preferences.

Axillary draining lymph nodes of breast cancer patients supplied the node samples. Trimming took off 0 bases at V and 7 bases at J, with 16 bases between the two ends. Germline CDR1 reads SGHTA; CDR2 reads FQGTGA. The CDR3 totals 16 residues. TCRdb fed the multiplex PCR reads into MiXCR, producing one record per CDR3 protein. Of about 140,000 distinct CDR3 sequences in the sample, 20% to 25% were seen once. Notes on this clonotype: The antigen remains undetermined.

This receptor was obtained from a female donor with breast cancer. Some clones in this sample may be carry-over from other donors' samples. The V call is TRBV7-3, the J call TRBJ2-1; D possibly corresponds to TRBD2 (6 bases). The source material was axillary lymph node tissue. As DNA, the CDR3 is TGTGCCAGCAGCTTAACGGGGCCTAGCGCCAAGAATGAGCAGTTCTTC. Translated: CASSLTGPSAKNEQFF. Full variable domain (rest looked up from reference TRBV7-3 and TRBJ2-1): GAGVSQTPSNKVTEKGKYVELRCDPISGHTALYWYRQSLGQGPEFLIYFQGTGAADDSGLPNDRFFAVRPEGSVSTLKIQRTERGDSAVYLCASSLTGPSAKNEQFFGPGTRLTVL.